There are a few counts of the clone carrying this T cell receptor beta chain. Authors' analysis steps: How many nucleated cells were present was estimated from reference gene primer amplification. Data came from immunoSEQ multiplex PCR; TCRdb stores just in-frame clones and leaves some out. D and trimming come from the DNA, and the V and J calls and clone size come from that table. The sample holds about 280,000 clones, 88% seen once. Trimming took 4 bases from V and 7 from J; bases not matched to a gene: 6. CDR1 is SGHRS, CDR2 YFSETQ, per germline. CDR3 length equals 15 residues. The entry originates in a study of blood T cell repertoires in COVID-19. Looking at the study overall: Samples of COVID-19 (acute and convalescent) were obtained from the United States, Italy and Spain. PBMCs, B-cell-depleted T cells, or T cells were the source of the cDNA or gDNA that made up the material.

V gene TRBV5-1 combines with J gene TRBJ2-2; 11 bases agree with TRBD1. The TCR sequence derives from a man aged 18 to 30 with active or convalescent COVID-19. The sample comprised peripheral blood. DNA for the CDR3: TGCGCCAGCAGCCCCGGACAGGGGGCGGACGGGGAGCTGTTTTTT. This sequence encodes CASSPGQGADGELFF.